A single sample is the source of the 22 T cell receptor beta chains below, sequenced in a study of immune cell composition in non-small cell lung cancer. Libraries were prepared by immunoSEQ multiplex PCR; TCRdb keeps only in-frame clonotypes and omits some of them. Of 3,000 or so clones in the sample, 78% were seen once. The specimen sequenced was lung tumor tissue. The source of these receptors is a human donor with non-small cell lung cancer.

J is TRBJ1-3 and V is TRBV29-1; D gene unclear. V lost 7 bases and J lost 0, with 13 bases in between. The CDR3 is 14 amino acids. Germline V CDR1 and CDR2: SQVTM, ANQGSEA. The CDR3 sequence: CSARSDDSGNTIYF. CDR3 DNA: TGCAGCGCGAGGTCAGATGACTCTGGAAACACCATATATTTT.

The V and J genes are TRBV2 and TRBJ2-5; 9 bases are shared with TRBD2. V was clipped by 7 bases and J by 4 bases; unmatched bases: 10. The germline V gene encodes CDR1 SNHLY and CDR2 FYNNEI. The CDR3 is 15 residues long. The DNA for the CDR3 is TGTGCCAGCACCCTTTTAGCGGGGGACTCAGAGACCCAGTACTTC. This encodes CASTLLAGDSETQYF.

The V call is TRBV30, the J call TRBJ1-6, with TRBD1 matching over 8 bases. The V and J ends lost 4 bases and 17 bases, in that order; junction bases with no gene match: 7. Germline V gene lookup returns CDR1 GTSNPN and CDR2 SVGIG (reference sequence). The CDR3 runs 11 residues. The CDR3 DNA reads as TGTGCCTGGAACGTGGGACAGGCCTTCCACTTT. It is translated as CAWNVGQAFHF. The complete variable domain, with remaining parts taken from reference TRBV30 and TRBJ1-6, reads SQTIHQWPATLVQPVGSPLSLECTVEGTSNPNLYWYRQAAGRGLQLLFYSVGIGQISSEVPQNLSASRPQDRQFILSSKKLLLSDSGFYLCAWNVGQAFHFGNGTRLTVT.

The rearrangement joins TRBV6-1 to TRBJ1-2; D remains unclear. Germline V gene sequence: CDR1 MNHNS, CDR2 SASEGT. V was shortened by 2 bases and J by 1 base, with 8 bases between the two germline ends. The CDR3 has 14 amino acids. Here the CDR3 reads CASSESGDNYGYTF. The CDR3, as DNA: TGTGCCAGCAGTGAATCGGGTGATAACTATGGCTACACCTTC.

The chain has TRBV5-1 and TRBJ2-2; the D gene is possibly TRBD1 (5 bases). The CDR3 spans 15 residues. Germline V gene lookup returns CDR1 SGHRS and CDR2 YFSETQ. Trimming removed 1 base at V and 1 base at J, with 8 bases between. CDR3 sequence (DNA): TGCGCCAGCAGCTTGAACACAGGGAACACCGGGGAGCTGTTTTTT. It translates to CASSLNTGNTGELFF.

The chain combines TRBV6-8 with TRBJ1-2, with 7 bases identical to TRBD1. The germline V gene encodes CDR1 MNHGY and CDR2 SAAAGT. J gave up 8 bases and V 1 base, and 4 bases lay outside the gene matches. The CDR3 runs 13 residues. Here the CDR3 DNA reads TGTGCCAGCAGTTACTTGGGACAGAGAGGCTACACCTTC. Amino acid sequence: CASSYLGQRGYTF.

V is TRBV9 and J is TRBJ2-7; 10 nucleotides agree with TRBD1. This CDR3 comprises 15 residues. With 2 bases clipped from V and 2 bases from J, the junction kept 4 bases outside the gene matches. Looked up from germline, CDR1 is SGDLS and CDR2 is YYNGEE. DNA for the CDR3: TGTGCCAGCAGCGTGGCCGGGACAGGGGCCTACGAGCAGTACTTC. It is translated as CASSVAGTGAYEQYF.

The rearrangement uses TRBV9 and TRBJ1-3, with TRBD1 matching 8 bases. This CDR3 is built from 16 residues. CDR1 and CDR2 (germline): SGDLS, YYNGEE. V gave up 4 bases and J gave up 2 bases; unmatched junction bases: 8. The CDR3 sequence: CASSSLQTGAGNTIYF. Written as DNA, the CDR3 is TGTGCCAGCAGCAGCCTCCAGACAGGGGCTGGAAACACCATATATTTT.

This clone was counted once. V and J are TRBV9 and TRBJ2-2, with 11 bases identical to TRBD2. The CDR3 covers 17 residues. CDR1 is SGDLS and CDR2 is YYNGEE in the germline V gene. Trimming cost V 0 bases and J 7 bases; bases outside gene matches: 8. Here the CDR3 DNA reads TGTGCCAGCAGCGTAGCTTCGCTAGCGGGAGGAGGCGGGGAGCTGTTTTTT. The encoded protein is CASSVASLAGGGGELFF.

The rearrangement uses TRBV15 and TRBJ2-1, with 11 bases fitting TRBD2. Germline V gives CDR1 LNHNV, CDR2 YYDKDF (reference sequence). V lost 9 bases and J lost 7; bases outside the gene matches: 8. This CDR3 spans 14 amino acids. CDR3 sequence (DNA): TGTGCCACTAAGGGACTAGCGGCCTGGAATGAGCAGTTCTTC. This encodes CATKGLAAWNEQFF. The full variable domain, completed using reference TRBV15 and TRBJ2-1, is DAMVIQNPRYQVTQFGKPVTLSCSQTLNHNVMYWYQQKSSQAPKLLFHYYDKDFNNEADTPDNFQSRRPNTSFCFLDIRSPGLGDTAMYLCATKGLAAWNEQFFGPGTRLTVL.

The chain uses TRBV5-1 and TRBJ1-2; 7 bases line up with TRBD1. The germline CDR1 and CDR2 sequences are SGHRS and YFSETQ. This CDR3 has 15 amino acids. V shed 4 bases, J shed 0 bases, and the junction held 6 bases outside the gene matches. The CDR3 DNA follows: TGCGCCAGCAGCAACCGACAGGGACCTAACTATGGCTACACCTTC. Protein sequence: CASSNRQGPNYGYTF.

This chain links TRBV19 with TRBJ2-1, with 9 bases lining up with TRBD2. Per the germline V gene, CDR1 is LNHDA and CDR2 is SQIVND (reference sequence). J gave up 4 bases and V 9 bases, and 25 bases lay outside the gene matches. The CDR3 is 20 amino acids. The CDR3, as DNA: TGTGCCAGCCGCGGTGGGGGGGGCGATTTCGGGCTAGCGGGGTACAATGAGCAGTTCTTC. The encoded protein is CASRGGGGDFGLAGYNEQFF.

J is TRBJ2-7 and V is TRBV19; 7 bases line up with TRBD2. CDR3 length equals 15 residues. Trimming took 1 base from V and 4 from J; bases not matched to a gene: 7. Germline V gene data show CDR1 as LNHDA and CDR2 as SQIVND (reference sequence). CDR3 region: CASSIGAGASYEQYF. The CDR3 DNA sequence: TGTGCCAGTAGTATAGGTGCGGGAGCGTCTTACGAGCAGTACTTC.

The rearrangement uses TRBV7-8 and TRBJ1-2; D not certain. V was trimmed by 5 bases and J by 9 bases, leaving 19 bases between them. Germline CDR1 SGHVS, CDR2 FQNEAQ. This CDR3 spans 14 amino acids. The CDR3, as DNA: TGTGCCAGCAGCCTCACACAGCCCTCGAACAGCTACACCTTC. Translating gives CASSLTQPSNSYTF.

In this sample, this clone turned up once. V gene TRBV5-6 combines with J gene TRBJ2-5, with 8 bases that match TRBD2. The CDR3 is made up of 14 amino acids. The ends lost 2 bases at V and 7 bases at J; junction bases unmatched: 7. Germline CDR1 and CDR2: SGHDT and YYEEEE. DNA for the CDR3: TGTGCCAGCAGCTTACAAGCGGGAGTTTTGACCCAGTACTTC. Its protein is CASSLQAGVLTQYF.

The chain is built from TRBV7-6 and TRBJ2-1; TRBD2 might be the D (5 bases). There are 15 residues in the CDR3. The germline V gene encodes CDR1 SGHVS and CDR2 FNYEAQ. Between the trimmed V and J ends, which lost 5 bases and 12 bases, there was a span of 23 bases. CDR3: CASSILDNGNAGQFF. CDR3 bases: TGTGCCAGCAGCATCTTAGATAACGGGAATGCAGGGCAGTTCTTC.

This sequence joins TRBV4-3 and TRBJ2-1, with 9 positions matching TRBD2. The J segment lost 9 bases and the V segment lost 0 bases, leaving 9 bases of the junction unmatched. The CDR3 covers 16 residues. Germline CDR1 and CDR2: LGHNA and YSLEER. The CDR3: CASSQDPAGGSGEQFF. CDR3 nucleotide sequence: TGCGCCAGCAGCCAAGATCCAGCGGGAGGATCGGGTGAGCAGTTCTTC.

The chain recombines TRBV6-4 with TRBJ2-6; 10 nucleotides agree with TRBD1. This CDR3 is built from 16 residues. Germline V gives CDR1 MRHNA, CDR2 SNTAGT. The V segment lost 4 bases and the J segment 0 bases; nucleotides outside the gene matches: 0. The CDR3 coding sequence is TGTGCCAGCAGTGGGACAGGGGGCTCTGGGGCCAACGTCCTGACTTTC. Protein product: CASSGTGGSGANVLTF.

V usage is TRBV7-2 and J usage is TRBJ2-7, with 7 bases aligning to TRBD1. After removal of 0 bases from V and 5 bases from J, the junction contained 16 bases not matched to a gene. Germline CDR1 SGHTA, CDR2 FQGNSA. CDR3 length equals 18 residues. DNA of the CDR3: TGTGCCAGCAGCTTAGCCAACGTTCGACAGGGCGGGTTGAACGAGCAGTACTTC. This codes for CASSLANVRQGGLNEQYF.

This chain links TRBV5-1 with TRBJ2-3; D may be TRBD1 (5 bases). The CDR3 length is 14 residues. Germline CDR1 and CDR2: SGHRS and YFSETQ. The V end lost 1 base, the J end lost 2 bases, and 8 bases lay between the germline ends. CDR3: CASSLQGYTDTQYF. DNA for the CDR3: TGCGCCAGCAGCTTGCAGGGATACACAGATACGCAGTATTTT. Using reference TRBV5-1 and TRBJ2-3 for the parts outside the CDR3, the full variable domain is KAGVTQTPRYLIKTRGQQVTLSCSPISGHRSVSWYQQTPGQGLQFLFEYFSETQRNKGNFPGRFSGRQFSNSRSEMNVSTLELGDSALYLCASSLQGYTDTQYFGPGTRLTVL.

This chain joins TRBV9 and TRBJ1-2, with a tentative D call TRBD1 (6 bases). This CDR3 has 13 amino acids. V was cut by 7 bases and J by 4 bases, with 14 bases left in between. Per the germline V gene, CDR1 is SGDLS and CDR2 is YYNGEE. CDR3 nucleotide sequence: TGTGCCAGCGGATCGCAGGGGCGCTATGGCTACACCTTC. This sequence encodes CASGSQGRYGYTF. Full variable domain (missing parts from reference TRBV9 and TRBJ1-2): DSGVTQTPKHLITATGQRVTLRCSPRSGDLSVYWYQQSLDQGLQFLIQYYNGEERAKGNILERFSAQQFPDLHSELNLSSLELGDSALYFCASGSQGRYGYTFGSGTRLTVV.

The chain has TRBV10-1 and TRBJ2-2; D call uncertain. The germline V gene has CDR1 WNHNN and CDR2 SYGVQD (reference sequence). Deletions cut 5 bases from V and 6 bases from J, with 7 bases between. This CDR3 is 12 amino acids long. The CDR3: CASSPNAGELFF. CDR3 nucleotide sequence: TGCGCCAGCAGTCCTAACGCCGGGGAGCTGTTTTTT.